A single sample is the source of the 2 T cell receptor beta chains below, sequenced in a study of control samples from healthy donors and cancer patients. TCRdb's table, derived via immunoSEQ multiplex PCR, lists solely in-frame clones and lacks some. The table includes about 51,000 clones, 85% to 90% detected once. Sequencing input: PBMCs. The receptors here all came from a man aged 50 or older with head and neck cancer.

The chain joins TRBV5-1 to TRBJ2-7, with a possible D match to TRBD2 (5 bases). V lost 0 bases, J lost 5 bases, and 18 bases lay in between. In germline, CDR1 is SGHRS, CDR2 YFSETQ. This CDR3 has 16 amino acids. CDR3 DNA sequence: TGCGCCAGCAGCTTGGACTATACTAGGGCGGTCCACGAGCAGTACTTC. Translated: CASSLDYTRAVHEQYF.

The chain has TRBV5-1 and TRBJ2-3, with TRBD2 matching over 8 bases. Germline trimming cut 0 bases from V and 4 bases from J; bases unmatched to any gene: 7. Germline V CDR1 and CDR2: SGHRS, YFSETQ. The CDR3 is 16 amino acids. CDR3 nucleotide sequence: TGCGCCAGCAGCTTGGTTGGGAGCGGGAGCCCAGATACGCAGTATTTT. This gives the protein CASSLVGSGSPDTQYF.